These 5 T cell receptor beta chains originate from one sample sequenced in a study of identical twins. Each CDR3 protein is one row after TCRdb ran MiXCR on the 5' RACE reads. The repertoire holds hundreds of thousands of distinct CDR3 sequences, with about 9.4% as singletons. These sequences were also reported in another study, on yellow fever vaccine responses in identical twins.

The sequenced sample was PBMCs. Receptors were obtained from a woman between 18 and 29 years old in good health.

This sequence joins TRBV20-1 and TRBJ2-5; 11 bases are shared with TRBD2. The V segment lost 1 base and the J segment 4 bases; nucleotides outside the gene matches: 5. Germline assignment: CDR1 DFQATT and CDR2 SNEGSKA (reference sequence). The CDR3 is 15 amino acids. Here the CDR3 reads CSARGGTSGRETQYF. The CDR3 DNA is TGCAGTGCTAGAGGGGGGACTAGCGGAAGAGAGACCCAGTACTTC.

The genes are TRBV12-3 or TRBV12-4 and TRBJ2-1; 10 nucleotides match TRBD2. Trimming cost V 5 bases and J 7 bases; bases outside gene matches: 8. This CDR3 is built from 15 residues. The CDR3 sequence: CASSALAGVSNEQFF. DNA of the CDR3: TGTGCCAGCAGTGCCCTAGCGGGAGTATCAAATGAGCAGTTCTTC.

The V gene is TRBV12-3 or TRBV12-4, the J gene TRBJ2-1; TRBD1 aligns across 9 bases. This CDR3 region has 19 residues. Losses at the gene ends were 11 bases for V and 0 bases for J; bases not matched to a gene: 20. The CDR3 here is CAFCFGTGRFSDSYNEQFF. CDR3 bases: TGTGCCTTCTGTTTCGGGACAGGGCGTTTCAGCGACTCCTACAATGAGCAGTTCTTC.

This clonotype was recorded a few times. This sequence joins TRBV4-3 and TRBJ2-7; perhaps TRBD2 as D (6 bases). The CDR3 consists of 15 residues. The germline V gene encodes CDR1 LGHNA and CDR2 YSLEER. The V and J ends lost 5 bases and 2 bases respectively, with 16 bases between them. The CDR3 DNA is TGCGCCAGCAGCACCACCCGGGACTCCCCCTACGAGCAGTACTTC. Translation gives CASSTTRDSPYEQYF.

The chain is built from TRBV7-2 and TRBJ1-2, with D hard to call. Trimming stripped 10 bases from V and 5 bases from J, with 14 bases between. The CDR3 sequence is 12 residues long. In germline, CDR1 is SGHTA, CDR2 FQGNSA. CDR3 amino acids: CAIVQILYGYTF. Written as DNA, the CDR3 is TGTGCCATCGTACAGATTCTTTATGGCTACACCTTC.